The 20 T cell receptor beta chains below come from one sample, sequenced in a study of blood T cell repertoires in COVID-19. Profiled with immunoSEQ multiplex PCR; TCRdb holds only in-frame clones, not every one. The sample holds 100,000 to 150,000 clones; roughly 80% are singletons and the top ten take around 25%. Sequencing was done on a sample of peripheral blood. Source of these receptors: a human donor in a cohort sampled during active COVID-19.

This chain uses TRBV7-9 with TRBJ1-4; unclear D gene. The germline CDR1 and CDR2 sequences are SEHNR and FQNEAQ (reference sequence). This CDR3 contains 12 residues. The V end was cut by 1 base, the J end by 8 bases, with 5 bases between. CDR3 DNA sequence: TGTGCCAGCAGCTTAGGAGGGGAAAAACTGTTTTTT. It codes for CASSLGGEKLFF.

The chain couples TRBV12-3 or TRBV12-4 to TRBJ1-2; a possible D gene is TRBD1 (6 bases). V dropped 7 bases and J dropped 0 bases, with 9 bases sitting between them. The CDR3 extends over 13 amino acids. CDR3 DNA sequence: TGTGCCAGCAAGGGGGACCCTAACTATGGCTACACCTTC. Its translation: CASKGDPNYGYTF.

This clone was counted only a few times. The CDR3 spells CASSERLAGEQFF. CDR3 DNA sequence: TGCGCCAGCAGTGAGAGGCTAGCGGGCGAGCAGTTCTTC. The chain joins TRBV10-2 to TRBJ2-1; TRBD2 matches at 8 bases. Looked up from germline, CDR1 is WSHSY and CDR2 is SAAADI. The length of the CDR3 is 13 residues. V was clipped by 2 bases and J by 10 bases; unmatched bases: 4.

Notes on this clone: At one boundary the junction diverges from the germline segment, which might be a read error. The rearrangement joins TRBV6-5 to TRBJ2-1; no clear D. CDR1 and CDR2 (germline): MNHEY, SVGAGI. CDR3 size: 13 residues. The CDR3 DNA reads as TGTGCCAGCAGTCGACGGCGGCTAGTAGTCTTGGTCTTC. Translated, it gives CASSRRRLVVLVF.

In this sample, this clone turned up a few times. This chain uses TRBV19 with TRBJ2-2; 8 nucleotides match TRBD1. The junction had 6 bases not matched to a gene; V was cut back by 3 bases and J by 6 bases. The CDR3 has 15 amino acids. Per germline, CDR1 LNHDA and CDR2 SQIVND (reference sequence). CDR3 sequence reads: CASSMRQGFPGELFF. In nucleotides, the CDR3 is TGTGCCAGTAGTATGAGACAGGGGTTCCCCGGGGAGCTGTTTTTT.

The V gene is TRBV27, the J gene TRBJ2-1; 8 bases agree with TRBD2. Germline V gene data show CDR1 as MNHEY and CDR2 as SMNVEV (reference sequence). The CDR3 has 14 amino acids. V gave up 6 bases and J gave up 15 bases; unmatched junction bases: 16. Written as DNA, the CDR3 is TGTGCCAGCAGGGGATTGGGTATAGCGGGATCCCCGTTCTTC. Its translation: CASRGLGIAGSPFF.

In this sample, this clone turned up a few times. J is TRBJ1-1 and V is TRBV19; the D is unclear. The CDR3 extends over 13 amino acids. Between the trimmed V and J ends, which lost 2 bases and 4 bases, there was a span of 8 bases. Germline V lookup: CDR1 LNHDA, CDR2 SQIVND (reference sequence). The chain's CDR3 is CASSIFGVTEAFF. In DNA, the CDR3 is TGTGCCAGTAGTATATTCGGGGTCACTGAAGCTTTCTTT.

This clone was recorded once. The chain uses TRBV5-5 and TRBJ1-2; D uncertain. Between the trimmed V and J ends, which lost 2 bases and 6 bases, there was a span of 8 bases. CDR1 and CDR2 from the germline V gene are SGHKS and YYEKEE (reference sequence). The CDR3 is 12 amino acids. CDR3 nucleotides: TGTGCCAGCAGCTTCCGGGGAAATGGCTACACCTTC. It encodes CASSFRGNGYTF. The variable domain in full, completed from reference TRBV5-5 and TRBJ1-2, reads DAGVTQSPTHLIKTRGQQVTLRCSPISGHKSVSWYQQVLGQGPQFIFQYYEKEERGRGNFPDRFSARQFPNYSSELNVNALLLGDSALYLCASSFRGNGYTFGSGTRLTVV.

The rearrangement joins TRBV28 to TRBJ1-2, with 8 nucleotides matching TRBD1. Germline V gene lookup returns CDR1 MDHEN and CDR2 SYDVKM. With 2 bases clipped from V and 4 bases from J, the junction kept 3 bases outside the gene matches. The CDR3 runs to 14 residues. The CDR3 bases are TGTGCCAGCAGTTTACCAGGGGGCGCCTATGGCTACACCTTC. The encoded protein is CASSLPGGAYGYTF.

The chain is built from TRBV4-1 and TRBJ2-1, with 10 bases fitting TRBD1. The CDR3 consists of 16 residues. The germline gives CDR1 MGHRA, CDR2 YSYEKL. J lost 7 bases, V lost 0 bases, and 6 bases had no gene match. The CDR3 protein is CASSQDRDRGANEQFF. The CDR3 nucleotides are TGCGCCAGCAGCCAAGATAGGGACAGGGGAGCGAATGAGCAGTTCTTC.

This clone was counted a single time. In DNA form, the CDR3 reads TGTGCCAGCAGTTATATCCCAGGGGGCGAAGAGACCCAGTACTTC. Residues: CASSYIPGGEETQYF. The chain recombines TRBV6-2 or TRBV6-3 with TRBJ2-5; 8 positions agree with TRBD1. Germline V gives CDR1 MNHEY, CDR2 SVGEGT. The CDR3 runs to 15 residues. The V gene end was trimmed by 3 bases and the J gene end by 3 bases; junction bases not matched to a gene: 6.

This sequence joins TRBV30 and TRBJ2-2, with unresolved D. The CDR3 has 14 amino acids. The germline V gene has CDR1 GTSNPN and CDR2 SVGIG (reference sequence). The V end was cut by 3 bases, the J end by 0 bases, with 8 bases between. The CDR3: CAWSTDTNTGELFF. CDR3 DNA: TGTGCCTGGAGCACAGACACGAACACCGGGGAGCTGTTTTTT.

This clone was seen more than once but under ten times. The CDR3 nucleotides are TGCGCCAGCAGCCGCTCCACAGGGAACTCCTACAATGAGCAGTTCTTC. It codes for CASSRSTGNSYNEQFF. This chain joins TRBV5-1 and TRBJ2-1; TRBD1 is a possible D gene (6 bases). Germline assignment: CDR1 SGHRS and CDR2 YFSETQ. Trimming cost V 4 bases and J 0 bases, with 14 bases left between them. This CDR3 has 16 residues.

The chain recombines TRBV19 with TRBJ2-7; 8 nucleotides agree with TRBD1. Germline CDR1 LNHDA, CDR2 SQIVND (reference sequence). The V segment lost 3 bases and the J segment 3 bases; nucleotides outside the gene matches: 7. The CDR3 runs to 15 residues. DNA of the CDR3: TGTGCCAGTAGTATCGGCAGGGGGCATTTCTACGAGCAGTACTTC. Encoded protein: CASSIGRGHFYEQYF.

A single count supports this clone. CDR3 loop: CASRPTGRGGNQPQHF. DNA for the CDR3: TGTGCCAGCAGACCAACAGGGAGGGGAGGCAATCAGCCCCAGCATTTT. The V call is TRBV27, the J call TRBJ1-5; tentatively, D is TRBD1 (6 bases). V lost 6 bases to trimming and J lost 2 bases, with 17 bases between them. The CDR3 spans 16 residues. Germline assignment: CDR1 MNHEY and CDR2 SMNVEV (reference sequence).

This clone was detected only once. V gene TRBV18 combines with J gene TRBJ2-7, with D perhaps TRBD1 (5 bases). The CDR3 length is 17 residues. Trimming shortened V by 1 base and J by 6 bases, and 22 bases separated the two germline ends. The V gene's germline CDR1 is KGHSH and CDR2 LQKENI. The CDR3 DNA sequence: TGTGCCAGCTCACCACGCCTAGGGGCGACCTTAGAAGGCGAGCAGTACTTC. It yields the protein CASSPRLGATLEGEQYF.

The V call is TRBV11-2, the J call TRBJ2-3; 12 bases fit TRBD2. The CDR3 spans 18 residues. CDR1 and CDR2 (germline): SGHAT, FQNNGV. The trim removed 1 base at V and 2 bases at J, leaving 7 bases unmatched. CDR3 DNA sequence: TGTGCCAGCAGCTTAGGGTCCCTAGCGGGAGGGTTCACAGATACGCAGTATTTT. Its translation is CASSLGSLAGGFTDTQYF.

The rearrangement links TRBV4-3 to TRBJ2-3; the D gene is possibly TRBD1 (5 bases). This CDR3 region has 15 residues. CDR1 is LGHNA, CDR2 YSLEER, per germline. V shed 0 bases and J shed 0 bases, with 7 bases lying between them. CDR3 sequence: CASSQEGHSTDTQYF. As DNA, the CDR3 is TGCGCCAGCAGCCAAGAGGGGCATAGCACAGATACGCAGTATTTT.

The chain has TRBV9 and TRBJ2-5, with 7 nucleotides matching TRBD1. Looked up from germline, CDR1 is SGDLS and CDR2 is YYNGEE. The junction had 11 bases not matched to a gene; V was cut back by 4 bases and J by 5 bases. The length of the CDR3 is 15 residues. This chain's CDR3 is CASSTSPRGLETQYF. The CDR3 DNA sequence: TGTGCCAGCAGCACCTCCCCTAGGGGGCTCGAGACCCAGTACTTC.

This clone was recorded only once. The chain links TRBV5-1 to TRBJ1-1; possible D gene TRBD1, 5 bases. V dropped 4 bases and J dropped 3 bases, with 13 bases sitting between them. CDR1 and CDR2 from the germline V gene are SGHRS and YFSETQ. The CDR3 consists of 14 residues. This CDR3 reads CASSPGLRDTEAFF. CDR3 nucleotides: TGCGCCAGCAGCCCGGGACTGAGGGACACTGAAGCTTTCTTT.